This T cell receptor beta chain originates from a study of Ad26.COV2.S vaccination and SARS-CoV-2 variants. Background on the study: Trial arm assignment for the donor was COV1001 Ad26.COV2.S. Recipients of Ad26.COV2.S got it intramuscularly, once or twice 56 days apart. Whole-study results and caveats: With respect to non-spike TCR breadth, vaccine and placebo recipients were similar.

Germline CDR1 and CDR2: KGHDR and SFDVKD. V was trimmed by 5 bases and J by 4 bases, leaving 12 bases between them. This CDR3 contains 14 residues. The sample's treatment: about 20 received Ad26.COV2.S at low or high dose, single or two shots; 5 received placebo; per-sample allocation not given. Specimen acquisition occurred on day 63 following the initial vaccine or placebo injection. This clone occurred a few times. Its antigen is not identified. Sequencing used immunoSEQ multiplex PCR; TCRdb keeps in-frame clones, though not all of them. Found here are about 410,000 clones, about 89% of them singletons; the top ten hold over 1.5%.

The chain has TRBV24-1 and TRBJ2-3, with a possible D match to TRBD1 (5 bases). This receptor was taken from a person between 18 and 65 years old who received the Ad26.COV2.S COVID-19 vaccine or a placebo. The sequences come from peripheral blood, collected in a trial of Ad26.COV2.S vaccine versus placebo. The CDR3 spells CATSVGREPDTQYF. CDR3 DNA: TGTGCCACCAGTGTGGGCAGGGAACCAGATACGCAGTATTTT.